A selection of T cell receptor beta chains follows, all from one sample in a study of T cells after somatic rescue of genetic block. Assay used: immunoSEQ multiplex PCR; TCRdb lists only in-frame clones, some missing. The sample lists tens of thousands of clones; 80% to 95% were seen once. Input material: peripheral blood mononuclear cells (PBMCs). The receptor set was obtained from a man between 40 and 49 years old. Both conserved end residues are part of each CDR3. Fields, in order: D gene, V gene, J gene, CDR3 length, clone size, CDR3 DNA, CDR3 protein. A D gene is named only where the DNA matches it firmly. Clone size, where shown, is once, few, many, or a class for clones that have expanded.

-	TRBV19	TRBJ2-3	15	-	TGTGCCAGTAGTATTGCGGGATCGAGCACAGATACGCAGTATTTT	CASSIAGSSTDTQYF
-	TRBV23-1	TRBJ1-3	15	-	TGCGCCAGCAGTCCCCCACAGGGTTATGGAAACACCATATATTTT	CASSPPQGYGNTIYF
TRBD2	TRBV7-3	TRBJ2-2	18	-	TGTGCCAGCAGCTTAAATGTACTAGCGGGGGAGAACACCGGGGAGCTGTTTTTT	CASSLNVLAGENTGELFF
TRBD1	TRBV2	TRBJ2-1	14	-	TGTGCCAGCAGTGGTTGGGACAGGGAAAATGAGCAGTTCTTC	CASSGWDRENEQFF
TRBD2	TRBV4-2	TRBJ2-7	16	once	TGTGCCAGCAGCCCTCAATGGGGAGGGGCGGACTACGAGCAGTACTTC	CASSPQWGGADYEQYF
-	TRBV10-3	TRBJ1-4	16	few	TGTGCCATCAGTGATGGGGCAGGTACAACTAATGAAAAACTGTTTTTT	CAISDGAGTTNEKLFF
-	TRBV4-1	TRBJ1-5	15	-	TGCGCCAGCAGTCTGGACCCCACCAGCAATCAGCCCCAGCATTTT	CASSLDPTSNQPQHF
-	TRBV6-1	TRBJ2-3	14	-	TGTGCCAGCACCCTCAGGGGGGATGGAGATACGCAGTATTTT	CASTLRGDGDTQYF
TRBD1	TRBV7-9	TRBJ1-1	15	-	TGTGCCAGCAGCCCACGGACAGGGGATGACACTGAAGCTTTCTTT	CASSPRTGDDTEAFF
TRBD1	TRBV12-5	TRBJ2-2	15	-	TGTGCTAGTGGTCCCGGGACAGGGCCCACCGGGGAGCTGTTTTTT	CASGPGTGPTGELFF
-	TRBV7-2	TRBJ2-5	13	-	TGTGCCAGCAGCTTAGGGACAGCAGAGACCCAGTACTTC	CASSLGTAETQYF
-	TRBV2	TRBJ2-6	15	-	TGTGCCAGCAGTCCGCAGGGTACCGGGGCCAACGTCCTGACTTTC	CASSPQGTGANVLTF
TRBD1	TRBV6-5	TRBJ1-4	13	-	TGTGCCAGCAGGGTAGGGGGCGGTGAAAAACTGTTTTTT	CASRVGGGEKLFF
-	TRBV27	TRBJ2-7	14	-	TGTGCCAGCAGTTTATACGCAGGCTCCTACGAGCAGTACTTC	CASSLYAGSYEQYF
-	TRBV7-9	TRBJ2-1	15	-	TGTGCCAGCAGCTTAGGCGGCAGGGGAAGGAATGAGCAGTTCTTC	CASSLGGRGRNEQFF
-	TRBV5-1	TRBJ1-6	16	-	TGCGCCAGCAGCCTAACCGGGGACACACCCAATTCACCCCTCCACTTT	CASSLTGDTPNSPLHF
TRBD2	TRBV4-2	TRBJ2-3	15	-	TGTGCCAGCAGCCCACGGGGCCAGCGGGAGGGCTTTCAGTATTTT	CASSPRGQREGFQYF
-	TRBV28	TRBJ1-2	12	-	TGTGCCAGCAGTTTTCGGAGCTATGGCTACACCTTC	CASSFRSYGYTF
-	TRBV7-2	TRBJ1-5	12	-	TGTGCCAGCAGCGAGGAATATCAGCCCCAGCATTTT	CASSEEYQPQHF
-	TRBV27	TRBJ1-4	16	-	TGTGCCAGCGCCACCTTCCTTCGGGGGGGGAATGAAAAACTGTTTTTT	CASATFLRGGNEKLFF
TRBD1	TRBV6-6	TRBJ1-2	14	-	TGTGCCAGCAGCACGGTTGGGACAGACTATGGCTACACCTTC	CASSTVGTDYGYTF
-	TRBV7-2	TRBJ2-1	11	-	TGTGCCAGCAACAGAGACAATGAGCAGTTCTTC	CASNRDNEQFF
-	TRBV4-3	TRBJ2-2	13	-	TGCGCCAGCAGCTCGATTAACACCGGGGAGCTGTTTTTT	CASSSINTGELFF
-	TRBV7-9	TRBJ2-7	12	-	TGTGCCAGCAGCTTAGCGGGTTCCGAGCAGTACTTC	CASSLAGSEQYF
-	TRBV5-1	TRBJ2-3	11	-	TGCGCCAGCAGCTTCACAGATACGCAGTATTTT	CASSFTDTQYF
-	TRBV5-1	TRBJ2-7	14	few	TGCGCCAGCAGCCCGGGTTCGAATTCCTACGAGCAGTACTTC	CASSPGSNSYEQYF
-	TRBV5-1	TRBJ1-5	13	once	TGCGCCAGCAGCGTCGGTCCGAATCAGCCCCAGCATTTT	CASSVGPNQPQHF
TRBD2	TRBV12-5	TRBJ2-1	21	-	TGTGCTAGTGGTTTGGTACCCCCGGGACTAGCGGGGGTTAGCTCCTACAATGAGCAGTTCTTC	CASGLVPPGLAGVSSYNEQFF
-	TRBV11-2	TRBJ1-1	13	-	TGTGCCAGCAGCTTTAAGGGGGACACTGAAGCTTTCTTT	CASSFKGDTEAFF
-	TRBV7-2	TRBJ1-2	13	few	TGTGCCAGCAGCCCACGGCCTATCTATGGCTACACCTTC	CASSPRPIYGYTF
TRBD2	TRBV7-9	TRBJ2-1	19	-	TGTGCCAGCAGCCCCAGCCCGGGACTAGCGGGAGGTACAAACAATGAGCAGTTCTTC	CASSPSPGLAGGTNNEQFF
-	TRBV9	TRBJ2-5	15	once	TGTGCCAGCAGCGTAGCTACGGGGATCCAAGAGACCCAGTACTTC	CASSVATGIQETQYF
-	TRBV28	TRBJ1-5	17	few	TGTGCCAGCAGTTTTAGGGCCGTAAGATTTAGCAATCAGCCCCAGCATTTT	CASSFRAVRFSNQPQHF
-	TRBV6-6	TRBJ1-2	15	-	TGTGCCAGCAGTCCGGGGGCGGGGGCAGGGCGCGGCTACACCTTC	CASSPGAGAGRGYTF
TRBD1	TRBV30	TRBJ1-1	11	-	TGTGCCAGTTACAGGGGCACTGAAGCTTTCTTT	CASYRGTEAFF
TRBD1	TRBV7-2	TRBJ1-1	13	-	TGTGCCAGCAGCTTAGATTGGCAGGGGGGAGCTTTCTTT	CASSLDWQGGAFF
TRBD1	TRBV6-5	TRBJ2-3	15	once	TGTGCCAGCACCAGGGACAGGGGGGCCACAGATACGCAGTATTTT	CASTRDRGATDTQYF
-	TRBV4-1	TRBJ2-3	14	-	TGCGCCAGCAGCCAAGAGCGTCCCACAGATACGCAGTATTTT	CASSQERPTDTQYF
-	TRBV5-6	TRBJ2-1	13	-	TGTGCCAGCATATCACAGGGCTACAATGAGCAGTTCTTC	CASISQGYNEQFF
TRBD2	TRBV18	TRBJ2-5	15	-	TGTGCCAGCTCACCCTCACTAGCGGGTCCAGGAACCCAGTACTTC	CASSPSLAGPGTQYF
TRBD1	TRBV6-5	TRBJ1-1	13	-	TGTGCCAGCATTGGACAGGGAAAAACTGAAGCTTTCTTT	CASIGQGKTEAFF
-	TRBV7-6	TRBJ2-3	18	-	TGTGCCAGCAGCTTAATCCTCCGAGACCGACCAGCTCGGGATACGCAGTATTTT	CASSLILRDRPARDTQYF
-	TRBV5-1	TRBJ2-7	13	-	TGCGCCAGCAGCTTAAGACAGGGAGGGGAGCAGTACTTC	CASSLRQGGEQYF
-	TRBV5-6	TRBJ2-7	12	-	TGTGCCAGCAGCCCCGGAGACTACGAGCAGTACTTC	CASSPGDYEQYF
TRBD2	TRBV6-1	TRBJ2-5	14	few	TGTGCCAGCAGTGAATTAGCGGGAGCGGAGACCCAGTACTTC	CASSELAGAETQYF
-	TRBV6-1	TRBJ2-7	11	-	TGTGCCAGCGTTTCGGGACGCGAGCAGTACTTC	CASVSGREQYF
TRBD1	TRBV6-7	TRBJ1-2	15	once	TGTGCCAGCAGTCCGCCGGGACAGGGCATCTATGGCTACACCTTC	CASSPPGQGIYGYTF
-	TRBV13	TRBJ2-7	14	-	TGTGCCAGCAGCTTAGCGGGGGAATACTACGAGCAGTACTTC	CASSLAGEYYEQYF
-	TRBV27	TRBJ1-5	15	-	TGTGCCAGCAGTTTAAGGGGCCTTAGCAATCAGCCCCAGCATTTT	CASSLRGLSNQPQHF
TRBD2	TRBV19	TRBJ2-1	16	-	TGTGCCAGTAGTACCGTAGCGGGAGATGATTGGAATGAGCAGTTCTTC	CASSTVAGDDWNEQFF
TRBD1	TRBV7-6	TRBJ1-1	15	few	TGTGCCAGCAGCTTAGGGACAGGGGTGAACACTGAAGCTTTCTTT	CASSLGTGVNTEAFF
-	TRBV7-2	TRBJ2-1	13	-	TGTGCCAGCAGCTTAGCCCGCGGCGATGAGCAGTTCTTC	CASSLARGDEQFF
-	TRBV10-2	TRBJ2-7	11	-	TGCGCCAGCAGTGACAGGGGCGAGCAGTACTTC	CASSDRGEQYF
TRBD2	TRBV5-1	TRBJ2-7	17	-	TGCGCCAGCAGCTTGGAAGGACTAGCGGGAGGGCCCGGGGAGCAGTACTTC	CASSLEGLAGGPGEQYF
-	TRBV27	TRBJ2-1	15	-	TGTGCCAGCAGTTTAACAGACCCAGGGTACAATGAGCAGTTCTTC	CASSLTDPGYNEQFF
TRBD1	TRBV2	TRBJ2-7	15	-	TGTGCCAGCAGTGAGTCCCGGGACAGGGTCTACGAGCAGTACTTC	CASSESRDRVYEQYF
TRBD1	TRBV11-2	TRBJ1-4	16	-	TGTGCCAGCAGCGGCGCGGGACAGACAACTAATGAAAAACTGTTTTTT	CASSGAGQTTNEKLFF
TRBD2	TRBV10-3	TRBJ2-1	15	-	TGTGCCATCAGTGCCCCTACTAGCGGGAGTAATGAGCAGTTCTTC	CAISAPTSGSNEQFF
TRBD2	TRBV13	TRBJ2-7	15	-	TGTGCCAGCAGTGTCACTAGCGGGAGTCGTTACGAGCAGTACTTC	CASSVTSGSRYEQYF
-	TRBV4-1	TRBJ2-4	19	-	TGCGCCAGCAGCCAGCCGGGGGCGGGTTCAGGGGGGTCCAAAAACATTCAGTACTTC	CASSQPGAGSGGSKNIQYF